This T cell receptor beta chain was identified in a study of patients and donors after allogeneic stem cell transplantation. A few counts support this clonotype. The CDR3 has 15 residues. V dropped 6 bases and J dropped 3; count of bases not matched to a gene: 7. One entry per CDR3 protein, called by TCRdb with MiXCR from the RT-PCR reads. The sample shows around 240,000 distinct CDR3 sequences, roughly 15% of them seen only once. The chain recombines TRBV12-3 or TRBV12-4 with TRBJ2-7; 11 nucleotides match TRBD2. Source material: blood, either unsorted or a sorted T cell fraction (not recorded which). The sequence was obtained from a human donor who was either an allogeneic HSCT recipient or a stem cell or donor lymphocyte infusion donor (not recorded which). It is not recorded whose cells these are; they may come from a transplant donor. The CDR3 DNA follows: TGTGCCAGCAGGGGGCGGCTAGCGGGGGGCTACGAGCAGTACTTC. The encoded protein is CASRGRLAGGYEQYF.